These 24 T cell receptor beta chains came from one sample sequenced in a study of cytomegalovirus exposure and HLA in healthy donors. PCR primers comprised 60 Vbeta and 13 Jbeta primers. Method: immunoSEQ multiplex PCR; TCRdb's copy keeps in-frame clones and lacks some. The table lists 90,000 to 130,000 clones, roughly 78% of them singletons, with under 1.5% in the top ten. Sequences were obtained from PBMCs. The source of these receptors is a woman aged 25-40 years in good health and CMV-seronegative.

The CDR3 reads CASSPFGGTIDSSYNEQFF. The CDR3 DNA follows: TGTGCCAGCAGCCCATTCGGGGGGACGATCGATAGCTCCTACAATGAGCAGTTCTTC. This chain joins TRBV11-2 and TRBJ2-1; the match to TRBD2 covers 7 bases. The CDR3 totals 19 residues. V lost 5 bases and J lost 0; bases outside the gene matches: 16. From germline, CDR1 is SGHAT and CDR2 FQNNGV.

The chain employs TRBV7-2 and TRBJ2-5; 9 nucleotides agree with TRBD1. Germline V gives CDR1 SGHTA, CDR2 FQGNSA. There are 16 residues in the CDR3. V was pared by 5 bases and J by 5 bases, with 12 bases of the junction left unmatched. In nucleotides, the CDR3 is TGTGCCAGCAGCACAAGCTTGACAGGGGGTGGGGAGACCCAGTACTTC. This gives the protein CASSTSLTGGGETQYF.

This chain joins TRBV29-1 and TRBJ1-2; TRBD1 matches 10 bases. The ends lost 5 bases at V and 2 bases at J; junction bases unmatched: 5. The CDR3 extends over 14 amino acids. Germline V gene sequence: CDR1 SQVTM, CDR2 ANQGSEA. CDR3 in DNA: TGCAGCGTTCTTCCGGGACAGGGGAACTATGGCTACACCTTC. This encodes CSVLPGQGNYGYTF.

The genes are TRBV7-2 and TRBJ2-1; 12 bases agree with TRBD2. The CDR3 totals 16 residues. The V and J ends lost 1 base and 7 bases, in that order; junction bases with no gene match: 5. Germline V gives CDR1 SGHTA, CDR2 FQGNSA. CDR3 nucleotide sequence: TGTGCCAGCAGCTTAGGACCTAGCGGGGGGGCGAATGAGCAGTTCTTC. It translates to CASSLGPSGGANEQFF. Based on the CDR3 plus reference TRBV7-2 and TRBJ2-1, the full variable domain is GAGVSQSPSNKVTEKGKDVELRCDPISGHTALYWYRQSLGQGLEFLIYFQGNSAPDKSGLPSDRFSAERTGGSVSTLTIQRTQQEDSAVYLCASSLGPSGGANEQFFGPGTRLTVL.

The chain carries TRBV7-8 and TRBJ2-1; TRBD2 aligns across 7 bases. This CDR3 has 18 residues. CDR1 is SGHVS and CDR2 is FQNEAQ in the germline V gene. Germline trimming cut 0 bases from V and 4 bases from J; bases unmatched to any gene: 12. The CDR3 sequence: CASSLASPGTNPYNEQFF. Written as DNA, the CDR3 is TGTGCCAGCAGCTTAGCGAGTCCCGGGACTAACCCTTACAATGAGCAGTTCTTC.

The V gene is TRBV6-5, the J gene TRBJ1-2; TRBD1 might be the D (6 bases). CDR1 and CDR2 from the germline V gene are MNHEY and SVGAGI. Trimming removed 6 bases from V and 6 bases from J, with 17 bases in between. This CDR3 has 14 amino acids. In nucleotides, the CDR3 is TGTGCCAGCAGCCTCGATGACAGGATCAATGGCTACACCTTC. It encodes CASSLDDRINGYTF.

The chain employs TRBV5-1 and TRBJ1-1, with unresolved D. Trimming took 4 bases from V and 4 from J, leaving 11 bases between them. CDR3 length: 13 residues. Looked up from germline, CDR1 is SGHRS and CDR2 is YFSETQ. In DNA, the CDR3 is TGCGCCAGCAGCACTGGGGAGTTCACTGAAGCTTTCTTT. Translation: CASSTGEFTEAFF.

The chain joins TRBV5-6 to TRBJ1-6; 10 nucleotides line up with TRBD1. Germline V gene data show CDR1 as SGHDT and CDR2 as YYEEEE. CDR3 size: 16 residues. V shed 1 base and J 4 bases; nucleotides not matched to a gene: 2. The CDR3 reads CASSLWTGGYNSPLHF. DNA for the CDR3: TGTGCCAGCAGCTTGTGGACAGGGGGGTATAATTCACCCCTCCACTTT.

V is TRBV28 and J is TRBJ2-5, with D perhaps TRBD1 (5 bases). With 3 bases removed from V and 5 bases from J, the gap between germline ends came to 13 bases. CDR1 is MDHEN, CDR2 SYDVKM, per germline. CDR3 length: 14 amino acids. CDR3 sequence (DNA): TGTGCCAGCAGTTTCCGTGTCCAGGGTGAGACCCAGTACTTC. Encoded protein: CASSFRVQGETQYF.

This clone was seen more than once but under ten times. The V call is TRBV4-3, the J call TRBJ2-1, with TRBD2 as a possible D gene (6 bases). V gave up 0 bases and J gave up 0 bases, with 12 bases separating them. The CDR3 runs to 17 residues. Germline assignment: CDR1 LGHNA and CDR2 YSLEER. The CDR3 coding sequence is TGCGCCAGCAGCCAAGATGAGCGGGTAAGCTCCTACAATGAGCAGTTCTTC. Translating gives CASSQDERVSSYNEQFF.

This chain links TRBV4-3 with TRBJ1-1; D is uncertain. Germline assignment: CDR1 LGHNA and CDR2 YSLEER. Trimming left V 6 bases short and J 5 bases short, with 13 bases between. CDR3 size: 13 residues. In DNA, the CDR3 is TGCGCCAGCAGGGATAGAGGGAAGACTGAAGCTTTCTTT. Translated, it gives CASRDRGKTEAFF.

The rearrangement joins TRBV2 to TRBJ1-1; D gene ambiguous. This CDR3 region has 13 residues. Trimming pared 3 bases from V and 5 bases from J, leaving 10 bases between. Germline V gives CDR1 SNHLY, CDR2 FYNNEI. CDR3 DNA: TGTGCCAGCAGTGAGTCGGGTTGGACTGAAGCTTTCTTT. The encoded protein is CASSESGWTEAFF.

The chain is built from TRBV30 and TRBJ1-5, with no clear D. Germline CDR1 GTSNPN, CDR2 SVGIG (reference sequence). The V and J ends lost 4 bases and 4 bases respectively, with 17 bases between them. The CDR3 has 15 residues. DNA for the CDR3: TGTGCCTGGAAACCAGGCGCGGGTCGAAATCAGCCCCAGCATTTT. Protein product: CAWKPGAGRNQPQHF.

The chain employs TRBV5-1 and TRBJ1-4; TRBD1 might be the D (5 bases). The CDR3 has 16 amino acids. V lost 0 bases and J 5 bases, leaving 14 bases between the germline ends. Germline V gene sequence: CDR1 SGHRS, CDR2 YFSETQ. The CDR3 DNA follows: TGCGCCAGCAGCTTGGTTGGAGACAGAGCAAATGAAAAACTGTTTTTT. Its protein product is CASSLVGDRANEKLFF.

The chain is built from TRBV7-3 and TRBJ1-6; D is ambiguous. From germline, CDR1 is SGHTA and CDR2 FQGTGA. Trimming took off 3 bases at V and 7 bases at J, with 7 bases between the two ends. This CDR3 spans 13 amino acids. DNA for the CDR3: TGTGCCAGCAGCTTTGCCAGAAATTCACCCCTCCACTTT. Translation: CASSFARNSPLHF.

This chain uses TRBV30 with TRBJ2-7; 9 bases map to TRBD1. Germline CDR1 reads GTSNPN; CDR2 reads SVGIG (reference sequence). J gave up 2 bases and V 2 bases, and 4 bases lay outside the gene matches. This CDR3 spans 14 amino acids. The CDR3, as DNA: TGTGCCTGGAGTACCCACAGGGGGCCCTACGAGCAGTACTTC. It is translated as CAWSTHRGPYEQYF.

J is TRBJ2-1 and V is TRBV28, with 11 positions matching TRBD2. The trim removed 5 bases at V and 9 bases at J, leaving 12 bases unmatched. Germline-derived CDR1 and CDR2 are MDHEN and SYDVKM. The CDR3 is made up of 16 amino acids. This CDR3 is CASSPRLAGKLGEQFF. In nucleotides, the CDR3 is TGTGCCAGCAGTCCGAGACTAGCGGGAAAACTTGGTGAGCAGTTCTTC.

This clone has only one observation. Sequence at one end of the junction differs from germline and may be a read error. CDR3 coding DNA: TGTGCCGGCAGGAAGGGGGGAGGGAATGAAAAACTGTTTTTT. Residues: CAGRKGGGNEKLFF. The chain carries TRBV2 and TRBJ1-4, with TRBD1 as a possible D gene (6 bases). Germline CDR1 and CDR2: SNHLY and FYNNEI. The CDR3 consists of 14 residues.

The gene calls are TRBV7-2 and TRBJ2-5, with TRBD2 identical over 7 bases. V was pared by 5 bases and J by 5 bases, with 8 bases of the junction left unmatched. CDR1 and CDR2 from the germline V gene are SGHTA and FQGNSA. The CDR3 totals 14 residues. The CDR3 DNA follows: TGTGCCAGCAGCCTCTACGGGGGGATGGAGACCCAGTACTTC. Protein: CASSLYGGMETQYF.

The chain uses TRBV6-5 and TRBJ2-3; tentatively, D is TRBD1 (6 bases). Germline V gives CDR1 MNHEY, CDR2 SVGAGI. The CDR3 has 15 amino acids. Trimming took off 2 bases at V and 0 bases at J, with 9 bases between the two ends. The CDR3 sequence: CASSYRGISTDTQYF. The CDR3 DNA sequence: TGTGCCAGCAGTTACAGGGGGATAAGCACAGATACGCAGTATTTT.

Here the CDR3 reads CASSRDRVTEVSTEAFF. CDR3 DNA sequence: TGTGCCAGCAGCCGGGACAGGGTTACCGAGGTGAGCACTGAAGCTTTCTTT. V and J are TRBV4-2 and TRBJ1-1; 9 bases are shared with TRBD1. Germline V gene lookup returns CDR1 LGHNA and CDR2 YNFKEQ. J gave up 4 bases and V 4 bases, and 13 bases lay outside the gene matches. The CDR3 spans 17 residues.

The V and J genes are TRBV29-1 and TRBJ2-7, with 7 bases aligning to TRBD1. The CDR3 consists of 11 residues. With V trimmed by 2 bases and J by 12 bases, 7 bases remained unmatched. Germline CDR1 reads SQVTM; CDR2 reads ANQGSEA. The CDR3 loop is CSVELLGGAYF. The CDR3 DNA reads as TGCAGCGTTGAACTTCTAGGGGGCGCGTACTTC.

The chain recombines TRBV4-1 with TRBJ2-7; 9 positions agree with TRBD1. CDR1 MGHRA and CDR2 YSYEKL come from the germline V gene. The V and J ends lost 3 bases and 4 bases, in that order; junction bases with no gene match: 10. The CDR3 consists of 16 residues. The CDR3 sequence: CASSHLGPGQGYEQYF. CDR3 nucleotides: TGCGCCAGCAGCCACTTAGGCCCGGGACAGGGTTACGAGCAGTACTTC.

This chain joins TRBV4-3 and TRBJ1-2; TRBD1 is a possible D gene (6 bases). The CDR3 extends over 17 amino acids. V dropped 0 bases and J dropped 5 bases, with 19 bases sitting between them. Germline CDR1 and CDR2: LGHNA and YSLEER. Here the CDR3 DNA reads TGCGCCAGCAGCCAAGAGGGACCCGGGGGGCCTGCTTATGGCTACACCTTC. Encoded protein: CASSQEGPGGPAYGYTF.